This TCR beta chain was retrieved from a study of regulatory T cells in long-lasting Graves disease. This clonotype was counted many times. Noted time point: newly diagnosed GD, antithyroid drugs for less than 3 months. The TCR library was made from RNA that had been extracted from PBMCs in TRIzol. Construction of TCR beta libraries relied on iRepertoire HTBI primers and on Arm-PCR targeting CDR3 regions. TCRdb re-derived calls from the multiplex PCR reads in MiXCR, one entry per CDR3 protein. The sample has about 220,000 distinct CDR3 sequences; around 20% are singletons. The germline CDR1 and CDR2 sequences are SQVTM and ANQGSEA. The CDR3 contains 14 residues. The J segment lost 1 base and the V segment lost 5 bases, leaving 4 bases of the junction unmatched.

The sample in question was peripheral blood mononuclear cells (PBMCs), obtained at new diagnosis, from a patient treated with antithyroid drugs. The chain has TRBV29-1 and TRBJ2-1; 8 nucleotides match TRBD2. This receptor was taken from a female donor with Graves disease. The CDR3 region has the DNA TGCAGCGTTCTTAGCGGGAAATCCTACAATGAGCAGTTCTTC. Translation gives CSVLSGKSYNEQFF.